The 10 T cell receptor beta chains reported below all come from one sample, sequenced in a study of T cell repertoires in cytomegalovirus infection. TCRdb redid the calling of the reads with MiXCR, one entry per CDR3 protein. Altogether around 260,000 distinct CDR3 sequences are present, about 26% being singletons, with the ten largest covering about 15%. Material: PBMCs. The receptors were sampled from a human donor in good health (CMV status not recorded). Some clones in this sample may be carry-over from other donors' samples.

This clonotype was detected many times. The chain links TRBV19 to TRBJ2-1; possibly TRBD1 for D (7 bases). V was cut by 3 bases and J by 7 bases, with 22 bases left in between. This CDR3 has 17 amino acids. CDR1 and CDR2 from the germline V gene are LNHDA and SQIVND (reference sequence). The CDR3 is CASSMFPGQPTRNEQFF. For the CDR3, the DNA is TGTGCCAGTAGTATGTTTCCGGGACAGCCGACTAGGAATGAGCAGTTCTTC.

Here the CDR3 DNA reads TGTGCCAGCAGTGAACAGTCCCTAATCACCGGGGAGCTGTTTTTT. Amino acid sequence: CASSEQSLITGELFF. The J gene is TRBJ2-2, the V gene TRBV6-1, with D unclear. Germline CDR1 MNHNS, CDR2 SASEGT. This CDR3 has 15 residues. V lost 2 bases to trimming and J lost 4 bases, with 11 bases between them.

Only a few counts were recorded for this clonotype. The chain couples TRBV7-7 to TRBJ2-7; either TRBD1 or TRBD2 may supply D (6 bases each). This CDR3 spans 15 amino acids. CDR1 and CDR2 from the germline V gene are SSHAT and FNYEAQ (reference sequence). Trimming pared 5 bases from V and 4 bases from J, leaving 18 bases between. This CDR3 is CASSHSQEGDYEQYF. The CDR3 DNA is TGTGCCAGCAGCCACTCTCAGGAGGGGGATTACGAGCAGTACTTC.

J is TRBJ1-2 and V is TRBV7-2; TRBD1 aligns across 8 bases. This CDR3 region has 13 residues. The V gene end was trimmed by 1 base and the J gene end by 8 bases; junction bases not matched to a gene: 3. Germline CDR1 and CDR2: SGHTA and FQGNSA. CDR3: CASSLEGTGGYTF. CDR3 in DNA: TGTGCCAGCAGCTTAGAAGGGACAGGAGGCTACACCTTC. Full variable domain (remainder filled in from reference TRBV7-2 and TRBJ1-2): GAGVSQSPSNKVTEKGKDVELRCDPISGHTALYWYRQSLGQGLEFLIYFQGNSAPDKSGLPSDRFSAERTGGSVSTLTIQRTQQEDSAVYLCASSLEGTGGYTFGSGTRLTVV.

The gene calls are TRBV11-3 and TRBJ2-4; TRBD1 is a possible D gene (6 bases). Germline lookup yields CDR1 SGHNT and CDR2 YENEEA. The CDR3 runs to 15 residues. V lost 3 bases, J lost 8 bases, and 17 bases lay in between. The CDR3 here is CASSFSGWKGDIQYF. For the CDR3, the DNA is TGTGCCAGCAGCTTCTCTGGGTGGAAGGGGGACATTCAGTACTTC.

This clonotype was detected many times. The rearrangement joins TRBV7-9 to TRBJ2-7; 7 positions match TRBD2. Looked up from germline, CDR1 is SEHNR and CDR2 is FQNEAQ (reference sequence). This CDR3 is built from 13 residues. Unmatched junction bases numbered 4, after V lost 3 bases and J lost 5 bases. CDR3 coding DNA: TGTGCCAGCAGCTTCGCCCGGGGGGACGAGCAGTACTTC. As protein: CASSFARGDEQYF. Full variable domain (outside the CDR3, taken from reference TRBV7-9 and TRBJ2-7): DTGVSQNPRHKITKRGQNVTFRCDPISEHNRLYWYRQTLGQGPEFLTYFQNEAQLEKSRLLSDRFSAERPKGSFSTLEIQRTEQGDSAMYLCASSFARGDEQYFGPGTRLTVT.

This clonotype was seen more than once but under ten times. The chain links TRBV9 to TRBJ2-7; 8 bases are shared with TRBD1. The V gene's germline CDR1 is SGDLS and CDR2 YYNGEE. The CDR3 sequence is 11 residues long. Trimming at V came to 4 bases and at J to 10 bases, leaving 4 bases not matched to a gene. CDR3 sequence (DNA): TGTGCCAGCAGCCCGGGGACAGGCCAGTACTTC. It is translated as CASSPGTGQYF.

This clonotype was picked up a small number of times. The chain carries TRBV14 and TRBJ2-7; 8 bases are a match to TRBD1. The CDR3 has 20 residues. Unmatched junction bases numbered 20, after V lost 0 bases and J lost 4 bases. Germline loops: CDR1 SGHDN, CDR2 FVKESK. In nucleotides, the CDR3 is TGTGCCAGCAGCCAAGAGTTAGTAGGGACCGGGGACAGGAGGTATTACGAGCAGTACTTC. Its translation is CASSQELVGTGDRRYYEQYF.

This clonotype has more than one count but fewer than ten. This sequence joins TRBV28 and TRBJ2-7; D could derive from TRBD1 or TRBD2 (5 bases each). V gave up 5 bases and J gave up 2 bases, with 16 bases separating them. From germline, CDR1 is MDHEN and CDR2 SYDVKM. CDR3 length: 15 residues. CDR3 protein: CASSTPGTFAYEQYF. CDR3 in DNA: TGTGCCAGCAGTACCCCCGGGACGTTCGCCTACGAGCAGTACTTC.

The chain carries TRBV28 and TRBJ2-1; TRBD1 matches 8 bases. Germline V CDR1 and CDR2: MDHEN, SYDVKM. This CDR3 has 14 amino acids. The V segment lost 10 bases and the J segment 8 bases; nucleotides outside the gene matches: 13. CDR3 in amino acids: CATHTDRDVYEQFF. In nucleotides, the CDR3 is TGTGCCACCCATACGGACAGGGACGTGTATGAGCAGTTCTTC.